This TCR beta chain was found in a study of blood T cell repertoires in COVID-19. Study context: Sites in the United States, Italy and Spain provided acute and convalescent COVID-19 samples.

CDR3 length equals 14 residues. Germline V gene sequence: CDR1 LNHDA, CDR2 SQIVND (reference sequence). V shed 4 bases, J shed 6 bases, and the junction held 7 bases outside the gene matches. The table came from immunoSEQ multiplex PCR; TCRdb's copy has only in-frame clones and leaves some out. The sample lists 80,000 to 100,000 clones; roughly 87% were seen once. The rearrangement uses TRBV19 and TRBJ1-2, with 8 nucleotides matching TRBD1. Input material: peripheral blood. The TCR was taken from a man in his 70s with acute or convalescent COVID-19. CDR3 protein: CASSRQGIPHGYTF. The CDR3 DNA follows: TGTGCCAGTAGTAGACAGGGGATCCCTCATGGCTACACCTTC.